This TCR beta chain was obtained from a study of CD8 T cells in ankylosing spondylitis. Whole-study findings and limits: Characteristic of ankylosing spondylitis blood, it appeared, was a TCR beta motif comprising about eight highly homologous variants. From matched ankylosing spondylitis synovial fluid, disease-linked clones were reportedly recovered at significantly enriched levels.

The CDR3 is made up of 12 amino acids. The V and J ends lost 7 bases and 6 bases respectively, with 9 bases between them. CDR1 is MNHEY and CDR2 is SVGAGI in the germline V gene. A few counts support this clonotype. Its antigen is currently unknown. The authors made TCR beta libraries by quantitative 5'-RACE with molecular barcodes. One entry per CDR3 protein, called by TCRdb with MiXCR from the 5' RACE reads. The data show 230,000 or so distinct CDR3 sequences, 18% seen once. The sequence was collected from a male donor with ankylosing spondylitis or in good health (not recorded which). Sequences were obtained from blood, either unsorted or a sorted T cell fraction (not recorded which). The chain uses TRBV6-5 and TRBJ2-2; D is possibly TRBD2 (5 bases). CDR3 sequence (DNA): TGTGCCAGCACCGGACTCGCCGGGGAGCTGTTTTTT. Translated, it gives CASTGLAGELFF.